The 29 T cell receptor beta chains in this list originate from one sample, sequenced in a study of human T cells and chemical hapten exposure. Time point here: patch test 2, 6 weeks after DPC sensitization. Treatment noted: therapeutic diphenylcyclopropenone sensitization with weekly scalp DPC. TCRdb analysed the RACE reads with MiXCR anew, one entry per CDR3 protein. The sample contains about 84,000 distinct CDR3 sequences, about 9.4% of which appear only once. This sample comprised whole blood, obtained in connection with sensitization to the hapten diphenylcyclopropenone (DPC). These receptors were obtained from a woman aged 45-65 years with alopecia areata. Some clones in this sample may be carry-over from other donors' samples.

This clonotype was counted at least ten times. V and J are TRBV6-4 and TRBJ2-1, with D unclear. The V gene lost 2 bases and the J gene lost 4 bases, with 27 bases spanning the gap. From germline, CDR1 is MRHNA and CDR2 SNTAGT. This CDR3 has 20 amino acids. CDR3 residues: CASSDPGSASGLCDYNEQFF. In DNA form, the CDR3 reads TGTGCCAGCAGTGACCCAGGATCTGCTTCGGGTCTCTGTGATTACAATGAGCAGTTCTTC.

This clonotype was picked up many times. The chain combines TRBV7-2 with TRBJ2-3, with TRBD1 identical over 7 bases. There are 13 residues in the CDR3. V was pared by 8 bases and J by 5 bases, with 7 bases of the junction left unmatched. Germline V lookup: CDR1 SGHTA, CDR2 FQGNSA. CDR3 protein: CASARGRGDTQYF. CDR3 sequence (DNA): TGTGCCAGCGCCAGGGGGAGAGGAGATACGCAGTATTTT.

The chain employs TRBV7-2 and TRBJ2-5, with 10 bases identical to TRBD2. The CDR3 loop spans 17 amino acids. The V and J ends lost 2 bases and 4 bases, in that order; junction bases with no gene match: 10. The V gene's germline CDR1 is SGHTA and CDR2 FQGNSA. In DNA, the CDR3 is TGTGCCAGCAGCTTAAGTATAGCGGGAGGCCAGGGAGAGACCCAGTACTTC. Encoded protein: CASSLSIAGGQGETQYF.

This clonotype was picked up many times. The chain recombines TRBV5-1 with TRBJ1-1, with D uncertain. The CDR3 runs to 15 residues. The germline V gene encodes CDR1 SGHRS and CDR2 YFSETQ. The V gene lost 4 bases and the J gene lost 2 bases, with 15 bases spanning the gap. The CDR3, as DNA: TGCGCCAGCAGCACTGGGTCCTTATCCAACACTGAAGCTTTCTTT. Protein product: CASSTGSLSNTEAFF.

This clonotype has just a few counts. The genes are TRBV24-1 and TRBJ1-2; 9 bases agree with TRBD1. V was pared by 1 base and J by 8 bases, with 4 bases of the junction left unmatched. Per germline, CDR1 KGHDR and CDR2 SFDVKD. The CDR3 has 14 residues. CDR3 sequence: CATSDFGQGKGYTF. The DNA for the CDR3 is TGTGCCACCAGTGATTTCGGACAGGGGAAAGGCTACACCTTC.

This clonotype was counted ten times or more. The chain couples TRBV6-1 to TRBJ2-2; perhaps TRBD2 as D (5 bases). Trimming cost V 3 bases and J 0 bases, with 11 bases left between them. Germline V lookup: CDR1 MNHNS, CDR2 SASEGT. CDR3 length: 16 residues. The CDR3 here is CASSEPERANTGELFF. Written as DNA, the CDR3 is TGTGCCAGCAGTGAGCCGGAGAGGGCGAACACCGGGGAGCTGTTTTTT.

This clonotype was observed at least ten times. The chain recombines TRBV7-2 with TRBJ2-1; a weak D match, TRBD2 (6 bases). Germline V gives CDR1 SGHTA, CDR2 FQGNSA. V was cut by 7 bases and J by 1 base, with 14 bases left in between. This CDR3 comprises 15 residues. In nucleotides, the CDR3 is TGTGCCAGCACCCTTGGGCGGGGTTCCTACAATGAGCAGTTCTTC. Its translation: CASTLGRGSYNEQFF.

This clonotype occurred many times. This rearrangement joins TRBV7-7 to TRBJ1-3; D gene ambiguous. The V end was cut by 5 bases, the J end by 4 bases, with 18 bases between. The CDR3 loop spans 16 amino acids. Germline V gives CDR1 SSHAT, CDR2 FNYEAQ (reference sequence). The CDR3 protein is CASSPGPSSVGNTIYF. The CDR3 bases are TGTGCCAGCAGCCCGGGCCCCAGCTCGGTAGGAAACACCATATATTTT.

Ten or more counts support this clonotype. CDR3 in amino acids: CASSARDRGALLPNNEQFF. CDR3 DNA: TGTGCCAGCAGCGCCCGGGACAGGGGGGCGCTTCTCCCTAACAATGAGCAGTTCTTC. The V and J genes are TRBV7-6 and TRBJ2-1; 11 nucleotides agree with TRBD1. The V segment lost 5 bases and the J segment 5 bases; nucleotides outside the gene matches: 17. This CDR3 comprises 19 residues. Looked up from germline, CDR1 is SGHVS and CDR2 is FNYEAQ. Together with reference TRBV7-6 and TRBJ2-1, the CDR3 gives the full variable domain: GAGVSQSPRYKVTKRGQDVALRCDPISGHVSLYWYRQALGQGPEFLTYFNYEAQQDKSGLPNDRFSAERPEGSISTLTIQRTEQRDSAMYRCASSARDRGALLPNNEQFFGPGTRLTVL.

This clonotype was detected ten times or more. The CDR3 DNA reads as TGTGCCAGCAGTTACTTGGCACCCGGGACAGTGTCGGTCTATGGCTACACCTTC. Translation gives CASSYLAPGTVSVYGYTF. This sequence joins TRBV6-5 and TRBJ1-2; 7 bases align to TRBD1. V dropped 1 base and J dropped 4; count of bases not matched to a gene: 15. This CDR3 has 18 amino acids. CDR1 is MNHEY and CDR2 is SVGAGI in the germline V gene.

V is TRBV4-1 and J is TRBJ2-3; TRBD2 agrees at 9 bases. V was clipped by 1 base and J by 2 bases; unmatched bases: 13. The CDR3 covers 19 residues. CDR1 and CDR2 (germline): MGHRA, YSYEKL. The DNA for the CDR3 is TGCGCCAGCAGCCAAGTGACTAGCGGATCCCTGAGGCTCACAGATACGCAGTATTTT. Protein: CASSQVTSGSLRLTDTQYF.

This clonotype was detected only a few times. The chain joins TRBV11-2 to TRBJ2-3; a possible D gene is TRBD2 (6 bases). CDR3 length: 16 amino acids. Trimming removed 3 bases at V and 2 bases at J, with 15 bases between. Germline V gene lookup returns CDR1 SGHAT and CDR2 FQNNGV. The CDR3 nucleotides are TGTGCCAGCAGCTTTGGGATTGGGACTTTCACAGATACGCAGTATTTT. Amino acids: CASSFGIGTFTDTQYF.

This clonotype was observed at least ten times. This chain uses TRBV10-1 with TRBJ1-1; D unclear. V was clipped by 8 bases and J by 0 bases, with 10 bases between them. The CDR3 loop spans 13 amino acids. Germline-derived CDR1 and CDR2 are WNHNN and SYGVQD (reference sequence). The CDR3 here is CASSRTVNTEAFF. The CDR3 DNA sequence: TGCGCCAGCTCCCGGACGGTGAACACTGAAGCTTTCTTT.

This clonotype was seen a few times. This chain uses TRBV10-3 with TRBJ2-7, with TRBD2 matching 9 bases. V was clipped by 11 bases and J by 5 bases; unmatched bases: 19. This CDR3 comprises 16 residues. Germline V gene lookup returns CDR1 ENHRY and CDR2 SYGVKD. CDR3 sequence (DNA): TGTGCCGCGAACGGGGCGGGAGGGCCGAAGTCTGACGAGCAGTACTTC. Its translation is CAANGAGGPKSDEQYF.

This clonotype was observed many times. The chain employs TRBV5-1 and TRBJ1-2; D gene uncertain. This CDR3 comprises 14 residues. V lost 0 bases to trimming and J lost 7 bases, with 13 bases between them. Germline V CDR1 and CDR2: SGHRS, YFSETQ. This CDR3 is CASSLAGENSGYTF. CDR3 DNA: TGCGCCAGCAGCTTGGCCGGGGAGAACAGTGGCTACACCTTC.

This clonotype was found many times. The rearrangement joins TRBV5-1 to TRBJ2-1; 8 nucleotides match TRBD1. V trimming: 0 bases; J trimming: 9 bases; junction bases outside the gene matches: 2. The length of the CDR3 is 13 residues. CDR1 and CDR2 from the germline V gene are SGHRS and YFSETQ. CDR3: CASSLDRGIEQFF. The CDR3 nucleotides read TGCGCCAGCAGCTTGGACAGGGGGATTGAGCAGTTCTTC. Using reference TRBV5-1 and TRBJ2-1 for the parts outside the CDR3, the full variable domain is KAGVTQTPRYLIKTRGQQVTLSCSPISGHRSVSWYQQTPGQGLQFLFEYFSETQRNKGNFPGRFSGRQFSNSRSEMNVSTLELGDSALYLCASSLDRGIEQFFGPGTRLTVL.

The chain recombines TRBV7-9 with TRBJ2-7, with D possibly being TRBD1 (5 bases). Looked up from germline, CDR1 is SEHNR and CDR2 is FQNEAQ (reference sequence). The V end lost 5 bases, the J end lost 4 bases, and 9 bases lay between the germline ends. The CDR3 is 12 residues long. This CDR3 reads CASSTQDYEQYF. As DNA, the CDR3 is TGTGCCAGCAGCACACAGGATTACGAGCAGTACTTC.

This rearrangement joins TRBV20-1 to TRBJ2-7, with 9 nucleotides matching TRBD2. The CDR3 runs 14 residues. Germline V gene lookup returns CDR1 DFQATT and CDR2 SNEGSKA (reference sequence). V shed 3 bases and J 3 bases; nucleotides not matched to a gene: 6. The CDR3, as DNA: TGCAGTGCTAGTCTCGGCGGGAGGGACTACGAGCAGTACTTC. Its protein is CSASLGGRDYEQYF.

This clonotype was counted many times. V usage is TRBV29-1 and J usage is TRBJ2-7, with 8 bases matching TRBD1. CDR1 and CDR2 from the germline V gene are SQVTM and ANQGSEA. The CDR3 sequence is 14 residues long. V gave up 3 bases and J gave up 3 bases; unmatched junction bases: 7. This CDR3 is CSVDQGAAGYEQYF. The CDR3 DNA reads TGCAGCGTTGATCAGGGGGCGGCAGGCTACGAGCAGTACTTC.

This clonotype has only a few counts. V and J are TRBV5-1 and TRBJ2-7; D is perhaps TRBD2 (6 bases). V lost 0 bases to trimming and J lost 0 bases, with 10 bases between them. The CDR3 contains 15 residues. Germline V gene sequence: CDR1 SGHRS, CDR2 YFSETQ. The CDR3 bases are TGCGCCAGCAGCTTGGTGGTCGGGAGCTCCTACGAGCAGTACTTC. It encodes CASSLVVGSSYEQYF.

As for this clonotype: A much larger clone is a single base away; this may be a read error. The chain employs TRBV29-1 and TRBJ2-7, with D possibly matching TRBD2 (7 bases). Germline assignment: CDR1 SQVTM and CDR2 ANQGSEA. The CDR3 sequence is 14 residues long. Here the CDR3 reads CSATTGTINYEQCF. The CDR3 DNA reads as TGCAGCGCGACTACAGGGACTATCAATTACGAGCAGTGCTTC.

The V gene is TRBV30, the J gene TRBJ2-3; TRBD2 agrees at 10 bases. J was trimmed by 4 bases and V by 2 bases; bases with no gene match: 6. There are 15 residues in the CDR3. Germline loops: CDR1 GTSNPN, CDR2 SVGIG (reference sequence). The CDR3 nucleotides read TGTGCCTGGAGTCGGTCGGGACTAGCGTCAGATACGCAGTATTTT. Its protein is CAWSRSGLASDTQYF.

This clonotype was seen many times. The CDR3 DNA reads as TGTGCCAGCAGTTACGGGACTAGCGGGAGTAATACAGATACGCAGTATTTT. Amino acids: CASSYGTSGSNTDTQYF. The chain couples TRBV12-3 or TRBV12-4 to TRBJ2-3; TRBD2 aligns across 14 bases. The CDR3 consists of 17 residues. The V gene end was trimmed by 4 bases and the J gene end by 3 bases; junction bases not matched to a gene: 6.

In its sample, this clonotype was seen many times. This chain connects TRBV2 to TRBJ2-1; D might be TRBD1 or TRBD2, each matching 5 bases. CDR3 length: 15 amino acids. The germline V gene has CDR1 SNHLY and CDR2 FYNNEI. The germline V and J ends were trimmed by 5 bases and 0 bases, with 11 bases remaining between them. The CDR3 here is CASSSGRTSYNEQFF. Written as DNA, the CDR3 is TGTGCCAGCAGTTCGGGACGGACCTCCTACAATGAGCAGTTCTTC.

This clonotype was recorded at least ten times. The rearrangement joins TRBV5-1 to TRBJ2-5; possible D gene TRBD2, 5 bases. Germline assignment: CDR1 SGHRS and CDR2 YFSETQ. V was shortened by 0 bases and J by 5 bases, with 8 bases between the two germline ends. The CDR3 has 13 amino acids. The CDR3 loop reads CASSLGGGETQYF. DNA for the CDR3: TGCGCCAGCAGCTTGGGAGGCGGGGAGACCCAGTACTTC. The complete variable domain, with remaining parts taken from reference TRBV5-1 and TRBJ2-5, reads KAGVTQTPRYLIKTRGQQVTLSCSPISGHRSVSWYQQTPGQGLQFLFEYFSETQRNKGNFPGRFSGRQFSNSRSEMNVSTLELGDSALYLCASSLGGGETQYFGPGTRLLVL.

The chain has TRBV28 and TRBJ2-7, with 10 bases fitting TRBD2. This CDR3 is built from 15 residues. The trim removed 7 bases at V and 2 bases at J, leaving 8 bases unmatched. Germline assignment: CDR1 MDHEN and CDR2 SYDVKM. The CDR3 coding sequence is TGTGCCAGCACCAATCCTAGCGGGAGTACCTACGAGCAGTACTTC. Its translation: CASTNPSGSTYEQYF.

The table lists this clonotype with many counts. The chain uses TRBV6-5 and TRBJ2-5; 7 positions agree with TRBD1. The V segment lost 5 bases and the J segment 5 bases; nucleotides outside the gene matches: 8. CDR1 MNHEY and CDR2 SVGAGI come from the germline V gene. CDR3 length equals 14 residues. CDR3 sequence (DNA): TGTGCCAGCAGTCGACAGGGCGGAGCGGAGACCCAGTACTTC. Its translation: CASSRQGGAETQYF.

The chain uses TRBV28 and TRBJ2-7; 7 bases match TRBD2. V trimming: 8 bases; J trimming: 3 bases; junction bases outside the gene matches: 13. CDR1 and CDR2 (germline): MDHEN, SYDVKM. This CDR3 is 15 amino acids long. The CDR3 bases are TGTGCCAGCGGGACGAGCCCTAGCGGAGTCTACGAGCAGTACTTC. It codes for CASGTSPSGVYEQYF.

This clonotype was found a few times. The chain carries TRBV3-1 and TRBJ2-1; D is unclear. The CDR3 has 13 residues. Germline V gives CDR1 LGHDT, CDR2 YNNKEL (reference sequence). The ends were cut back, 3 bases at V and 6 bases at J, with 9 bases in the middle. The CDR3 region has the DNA TGTGCCAGCAGCCATTCCGGGCCCAATGAGCAGTTCTTC. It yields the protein CASSHSGPNEQFF.